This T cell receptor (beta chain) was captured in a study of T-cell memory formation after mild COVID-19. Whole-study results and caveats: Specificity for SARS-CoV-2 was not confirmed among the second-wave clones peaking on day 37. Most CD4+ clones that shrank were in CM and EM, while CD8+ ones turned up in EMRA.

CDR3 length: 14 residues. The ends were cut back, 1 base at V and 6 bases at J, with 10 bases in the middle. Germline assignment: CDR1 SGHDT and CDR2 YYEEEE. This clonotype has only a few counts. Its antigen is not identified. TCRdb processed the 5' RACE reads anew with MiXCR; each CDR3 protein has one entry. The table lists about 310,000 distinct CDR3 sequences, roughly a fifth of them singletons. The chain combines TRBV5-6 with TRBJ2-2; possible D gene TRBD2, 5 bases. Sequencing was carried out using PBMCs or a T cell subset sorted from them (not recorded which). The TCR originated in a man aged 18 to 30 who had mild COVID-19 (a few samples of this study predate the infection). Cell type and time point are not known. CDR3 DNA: TGTGCCAGCAGCTTGATTCGGGGATCCGGGGAGCTGTTTTTT. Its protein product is CASSLIRGSGELFF.